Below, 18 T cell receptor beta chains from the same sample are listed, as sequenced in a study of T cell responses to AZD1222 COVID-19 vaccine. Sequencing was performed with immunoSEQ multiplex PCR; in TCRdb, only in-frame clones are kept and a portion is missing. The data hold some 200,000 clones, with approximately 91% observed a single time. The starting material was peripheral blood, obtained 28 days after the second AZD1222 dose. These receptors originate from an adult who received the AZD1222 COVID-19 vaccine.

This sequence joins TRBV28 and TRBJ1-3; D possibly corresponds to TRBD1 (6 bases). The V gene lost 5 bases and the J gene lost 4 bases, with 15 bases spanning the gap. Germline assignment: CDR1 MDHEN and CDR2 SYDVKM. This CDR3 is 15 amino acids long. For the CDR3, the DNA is TGTGCCAGCAGTCTAGGACAGTCTGGGGGAAACACCATATATTTT. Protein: CASSLGQSGGNTIYF.

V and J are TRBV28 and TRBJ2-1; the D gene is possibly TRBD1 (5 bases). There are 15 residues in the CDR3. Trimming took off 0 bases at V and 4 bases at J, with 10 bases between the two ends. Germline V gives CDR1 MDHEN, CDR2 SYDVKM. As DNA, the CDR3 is TGTGCCAGCAGTTTATGGGCCACAGGTTACAATGAGCAGTTCTTC. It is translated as CASSLWATGYNEQFF.

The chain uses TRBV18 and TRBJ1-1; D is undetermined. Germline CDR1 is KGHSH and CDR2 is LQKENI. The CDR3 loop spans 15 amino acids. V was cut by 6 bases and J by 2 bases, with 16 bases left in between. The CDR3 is CASSRSGTKNTEAFF. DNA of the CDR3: TGTGCCAGCTCCAGGAGTGGCACCAAAAACACTGAAGCTTTCTTT.

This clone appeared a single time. CDR3 region: CASSLGTGFSGNTIYF. The CDR3 nucleotides are TGTGCCAGCAGTCTAGGGACAGGGTTTTCTGGAAACACCATATATTTT. The chain uses TRBV27 and TRBJ1-3; 9 bases line up with TRBD1. CDR1 and CDR2 from the germline V gene are MNHEY and SMNVEV (reference sequence). V dropped 5 bases and J dropped 1; count of bases not matched to a gene: 6. The CDR3 contains 16 residues.

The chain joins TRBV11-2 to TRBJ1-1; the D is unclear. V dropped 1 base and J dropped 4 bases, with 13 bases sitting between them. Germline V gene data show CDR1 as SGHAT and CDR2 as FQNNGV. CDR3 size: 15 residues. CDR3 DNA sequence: TGTGCCAGCAGCTTAGGGGTGGCCCAAGGCACTGAAGCTTTCTTT. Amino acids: CASSLGVAQGTEAFF. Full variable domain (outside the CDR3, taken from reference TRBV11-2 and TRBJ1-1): EAGVAQSPRYKIIEKRQSVAFWCNPISGHATLYWYQQILGQGPKLLIQFQNNGVVDDSQLPKDRFSAERLKGVDSTLKIQPAKLEDSAVYLCASSLGVAQGTEAFFGQGTRLTVV.

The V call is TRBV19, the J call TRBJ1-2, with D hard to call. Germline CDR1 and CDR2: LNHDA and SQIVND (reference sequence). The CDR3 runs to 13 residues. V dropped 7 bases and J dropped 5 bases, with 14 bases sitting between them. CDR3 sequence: CASTPLDFYGYTF. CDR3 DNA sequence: TGTGCCAGTACCCCTCTTGACTTTTATGGCTACACCTTC.

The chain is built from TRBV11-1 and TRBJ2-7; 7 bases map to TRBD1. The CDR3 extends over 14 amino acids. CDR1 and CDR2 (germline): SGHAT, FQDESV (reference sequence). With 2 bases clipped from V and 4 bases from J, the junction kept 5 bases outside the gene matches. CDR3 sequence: CASSLIAGGYEQYF. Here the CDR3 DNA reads TGTGCCAGCAGCTTAATTGCAGGGGGTTACGAGCAGTACTTC.

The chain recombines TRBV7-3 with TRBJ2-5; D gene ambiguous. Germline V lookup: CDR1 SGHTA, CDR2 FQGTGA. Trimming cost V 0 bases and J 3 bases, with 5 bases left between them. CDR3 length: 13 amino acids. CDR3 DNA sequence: TGTGCCAGCAGCTTAACGGCTGAAGAGACCCAGTACTTC. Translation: CASSLTAEETQYF.

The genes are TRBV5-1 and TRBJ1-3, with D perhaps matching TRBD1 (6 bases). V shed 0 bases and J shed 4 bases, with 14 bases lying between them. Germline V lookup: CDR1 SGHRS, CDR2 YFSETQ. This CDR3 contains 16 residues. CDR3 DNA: TGCGCCAGCAGCTTGGGGGGTTCTGGGACAGGAAACACCATATATTTT. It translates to CASSLGGSGTGNTIYF.

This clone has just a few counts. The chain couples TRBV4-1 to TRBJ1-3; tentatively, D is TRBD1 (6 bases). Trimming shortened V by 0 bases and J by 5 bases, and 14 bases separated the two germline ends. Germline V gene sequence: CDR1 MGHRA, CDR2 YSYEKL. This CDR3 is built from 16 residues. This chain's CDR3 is CASSQDLGARRNTIYF. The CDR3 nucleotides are TGCGCCAGCAGCCAAGATTTGGGGGCTCGACGAAACACCATATATTTT.

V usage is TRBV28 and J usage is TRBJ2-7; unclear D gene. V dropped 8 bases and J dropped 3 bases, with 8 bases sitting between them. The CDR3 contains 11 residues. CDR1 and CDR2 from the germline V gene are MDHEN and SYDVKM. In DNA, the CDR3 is TGTGCCAGCGGATCTTTCTACGAGCAGTACTTC. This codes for CASGSFYEQYF.

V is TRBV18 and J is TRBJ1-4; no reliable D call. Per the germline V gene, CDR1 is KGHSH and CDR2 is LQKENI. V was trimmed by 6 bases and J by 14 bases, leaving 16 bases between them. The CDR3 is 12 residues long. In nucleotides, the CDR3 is TGTGCCAGCTCGTTCGACGGCCGCGATCTGTTTTTT. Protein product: CASSFDGRDLFF.

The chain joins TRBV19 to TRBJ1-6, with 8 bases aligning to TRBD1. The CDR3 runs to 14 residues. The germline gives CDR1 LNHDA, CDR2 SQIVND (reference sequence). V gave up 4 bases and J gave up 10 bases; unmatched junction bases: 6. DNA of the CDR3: TGTGCCAGTAGTACCGGGACAGGTCCGTCACCCCTCCACTTT. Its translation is CASSTGTGPSPLHF.

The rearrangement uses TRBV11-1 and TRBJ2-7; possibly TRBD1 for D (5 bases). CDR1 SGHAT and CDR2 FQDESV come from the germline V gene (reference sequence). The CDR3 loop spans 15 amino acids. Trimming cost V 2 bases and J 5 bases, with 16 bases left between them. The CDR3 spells CASSLPRGHRDEQYF. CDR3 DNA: TGTGCCAGCAGCTTACCTCGAGGACATAGGGACGAGCAGTACTTC.

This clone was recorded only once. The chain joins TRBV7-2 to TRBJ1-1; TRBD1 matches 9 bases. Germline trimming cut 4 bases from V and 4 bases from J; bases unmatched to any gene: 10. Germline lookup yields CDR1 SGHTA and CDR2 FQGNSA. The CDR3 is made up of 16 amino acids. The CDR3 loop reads CASSSGQGKVFTEAFF. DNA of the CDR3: TGTGCCAGCAGCTCGGGACAGGGTAAGGTGTTCACTGAAGCTTTCTTT.

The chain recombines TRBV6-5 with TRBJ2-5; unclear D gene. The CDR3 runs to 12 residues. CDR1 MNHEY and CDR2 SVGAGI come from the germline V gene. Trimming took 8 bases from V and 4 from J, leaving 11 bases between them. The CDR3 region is CASGWAGETQYF. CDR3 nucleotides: TGTGCCAGCGGTTGGGCAGGAGAGACCCAGTACTTC.

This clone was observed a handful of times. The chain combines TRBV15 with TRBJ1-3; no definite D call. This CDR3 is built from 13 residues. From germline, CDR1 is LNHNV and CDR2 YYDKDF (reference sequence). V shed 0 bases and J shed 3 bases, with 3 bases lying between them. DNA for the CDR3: TGTGCCACCAGCAGAGACATTGGAAACACCATATATTTT. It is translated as CATSRDIGNTIYF.

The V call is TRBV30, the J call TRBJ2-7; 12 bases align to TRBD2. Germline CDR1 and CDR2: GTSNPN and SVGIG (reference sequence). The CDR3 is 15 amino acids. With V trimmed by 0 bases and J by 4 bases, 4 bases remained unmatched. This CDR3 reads CAWSVQTSGSYEQYF. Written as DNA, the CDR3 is TGTGCCTGGAGTGTACAGACTAGCGGGAGTTACGAGCAGTACTTC.